The entry below describes one T cell receptor beta chain. Its target is unknown. Among the patients, aged 18 to 65, hyperthyroidism was newly diagnosed and had lasted under 2 months. The source of the sample is a study of T cells in Graves' hyperthyroidism and ophthalmopathy. Points from the study as a whole: Model predictions of ophthalmopathy came a median around 6.5 months before onset.

Germline V CDR1 and CDR2: SGHNT, YENEEA. V was clipped by 3 bases and J by 5 bases; unmatched bases: 5. The CDR3 spans 14 residues. The source material, RNA transcripts, was used to amplify TCR beta CDR3 regions. The primer set for the first-round RT-PCR of the TCR CDR3 was HTBI. TCRdb used MiXCR to reprocess the multiplex PCR reads, holding one entry per CDR3 protein. The table has about 180,000 distinct CDR3 sequences, about a sixth seen once; the top ten hold roughly 32%. The sequence was obtained from a woman aged 50 to 60 with Graves' hyperthyroidism. The chain has TRBV11-3 and TRBJ2-7; 9 bases match TRBD1. Sequencing was carried out using blood. CDR3 loop: CASSLKQGADEQYF. The CDR3 bases are TGTGCCAGCAGCTTGAAACAGGGGGCGGACGAGCAGTACTTC.